The rows below give T cell receptor beta chains drawn from one sample of a study of T cell repertoires in cytomegalovirus infection. These receptors have no known antigen. TCRdb reprocessed the reads with MiXCR, giving one entry per CDR3 protein. Of roughly 45,000 distinct CDR3 sequences listed, 20% to 25% were seen once; the top ten hold around 90%. Sample: CD8+ T cells from cultured PBMCs, taken from culture after CMV antigen stimulation. The receptor set was obtained from a human donor in good health (CMV status not recorded). Some clones in this sample may be carry-over from other donors' samples. Each CDR3 is given with its conserved first and last residue. The D gene is left open where the match is weak. A clone size is listed for some rows: how often the clone was seen (once, few, many), or a class if it is expanded.

>-|-|TRBJ1-5|TRBV7-9
TGTGCCAGCAGCCCGGAGGGTCAGCCCCAGCATTTT
CASSPEGQPQHF
>few|-|TRBJ2-1|TRBV7-8
TGTGCCAGCAGCCTAATACTAACAGGGCGGGAGCGGGACAATGAGCAGTTCTTC
CASSLILTGRERDNEQFF
>few|-|TRBJ2-1|TRBV7-3
TGTGCCAGCAGCTCCGGGTACAGCTCCTACAATGAGCAGTTCTTC
CASSSGYSSYNEQFF
>-|-|TRBJ1-1|TRBV6-2/TRBV6-3
TGTGCCAGCGAGCGGGCAGGGGTAGCTTTCTTT
CASERAGVAFF
>-|TRBD1|TRBJ1-1|TRBV7-9
TGTGCCAGCAGCCCCCCTTTTCGGACAGGGGTGAACACTGAAGCTTTCTTT
CASSPPFRTGVNTEAFF
>-|-|TRBJ2-7|TRBV29-1
TGCAGCGTTGGGCCCTCCGGGACCCAGGTGAGAGACTTC
CSVGPSGTQVRDF
>few|-|TRBJ1-1|TRBV2
TGTGCCAGCAGTGGACGGCGGAACACTGAAGCTTTCTTT
CASSGRRNTEAFF
>-|-|TRBJ2-1|TRBV6-2/TRBV6-3
TGTGCCAGCAGTTCGGGTTCCTACAATGAGCAGTTCTTC
CASSSGSYNEQFF
>-|-|TRBJ1-1|TRBV7-2
TGTGCCAGCAGCTTACGGGGAGGGAGGGGAGACACTGAAGCTTTCTTT
CASSLRGGRGDTEAFF
>few|-|TRBJ2-2|TRBV7-2
TGTGCCAGCACCGACGGGAGTCCCGGGGAGCTGTTTTTT
CASTDGSPGELFF
>-|-|TRBJ2-2|TRBV7-2
TGTGCCAGCAGCTTAGATTTCGGTCCCCAGAACACCGGGGAGCTGTTTTTT
CASSLDFGPQNTGELFF
>-|-|TRBJ1-2|TRBV5-1
TGCGCCAGCAGCTTGGACGGTTCCTACACCTTC
CASSLDGSYTF
>few|TRBD1|TRBJ2-2|TRBV7-6
TGTGCCAGCAGCCCCATCAGGGGGCACACCGGGGAGCTGTTTTTT
CASSPIRGHTGELFF
>once|-|TRBJ1-2|TRBV6-1
TGTGCCAGCAGTTACGCAGGAGTCCCCTATCGCTACACCTTC
CASSYAGVPYRYTF
>-|-|TRBJ1-1|TRBV4-3
TGCGCCAGCAGCCAACAACAGGGGAACACTGAAGCTTTCTTT
CASSQQQGNTEAFF
>-|-|TRBJ2-7|TRBV7-2
TGTGCCAGCAGCTTCAACTCCGGTGGCTACGAGCAGTACTTC
CASSFNSGGYEQYF
>-|-|TRBJ2-5|TRBV12-3/TRBV12-4
TGTGCCAGCAGTTTTGGCAGAGAAGAGACCCAGTACTTC
CASSFGREETQYF
>few|TRBD2|TRBJ2-1|TRBV7-3
TGTGCCAGCAGCCCGAGGGGCGGGAGGGACGTCTTTGAGCAGTTCTTC
CASSPRGGRDVFEQFF
>few|TRBD2|TRBJ2-7|TRBV11-1
TGTGCCAGCAGCTCACTAGCGGGAACCTACGAGCAGTACTTC
CASSSLAGTYEQYF
>many|TRBD1|TRBJ2-7|TRBV27
TGTGCCAGCAGTTCCCCGGGACAGGGGAGCGAGCAGTACTTC
CASSSPGQGSEQYF
>-|-|TRBJ2-3|TRBV7-8
TGTGCCAGCAGCTCCGGACGCGAGAGTGATACGCAGTATTTT
CASSSGRESDTQYF
>-|TRBD2|TRBJ2-1|TRBV27
TGTGCCAGCAGGGTTAGCGGGGGGCCCAATGAGCAGTTCTTC
CASRVSGGPNEQFF
>few|TRBD2|TRBJ2-5|TRBV7-8
TGTGCCAGCAGCTTAGATCGGGAGGGCCTGGAGACCCAGTACTTC
CASSLDREGLETQYF
>few|-|TRBJ1-1|TRBV19
TGTGCCAGTAGTATCCCTCCGGGGAACACTGAAGCTTTCTTT
CASSIPPGNTEAFF
>-|-|TRBJ2-5|TRBV27
TGTGCCAGCACCCAAGGGCTAGGGGAGACCCAGTACTTC
CASTQGLGETQYF
>few|TRBD1|TRBJ2-1|TRBV12-3/TRBV12-4
TGTGCCAGCAGTCAAGACAGGGGGCTTGAGCAGTTCTTC
CASSQDRGLEQFF
>-|-|TRBJ2-7|TRBV6-5
TGTGCCAGCAGTTCGACAGGCTTTGAGGACGAGCAGTACTTC
CASSSTGFEDEQYF
>few|TRBD1|TRBJ2-7|TRBV29-1
TGCAGCGTTGAATCAGGGGACAGGACTTACGAGCAGTACTTC
CSVESGDRTYEQYF
>-|-|TRBJ2-1|TRBV27
TGTGCCAGCAGTTTATCTGGTCGGCTAGCTTACAATGAGCAGTTCTTC
CASSLSGRLAYNEQFF
>few|-|TRBJ2-7|TRBV7-3
TGTGCCAGCAGCCCGGAGACCGCTAACAATTCCTACGAGCAGTACTTC
CASSPETANNSYEQYF
>once|TRBD2|TRBJ2-1|TRBV7-6
TGTGCCAGCAGCCCCTTCATCCACGGACTAGCGCCAAATGAGCAGTTCTTC
CASSPFIHGLAPNEQFF
>few|TRBD1|TRBJ1-5|TRBV7-2
TGTGCCAGCAGCTTGGGGACAGGGGGTTGGCAGCCCCAGCATTTT
CASSLGTGGWQPQHF
>few|-|TRBJ2-5|TRBV6-2/TRBV6-3
TGTGCCAGCAGTTACTCAATAAATCAGGAGTACCAAGAGACCCAGTACTTC
CASSYSINQEYQETQYF
>few|TRBD1|TRBJ2-1|TRBV7-2
TGTGCCAGCAGCTTAGGGGACAGGGGGGGCAATGAGCAGTTCTTC
CASSLGDRGGNEQFF
>few|TRBD1|TRBJ2-1|TRBV11-3
TGTGCCAGCAGCCCGGACAGGGGGCATCGTGAGCAGTTCTTC
CASSPDRGHREQFF
>few|TRBD2|TRBJ2-1|TRBV11-2
TGTGCCAGCAGCGACAGCCAGTCCGGGACTAGGAAAAATGAGCAGTTCTTC
CASSDSQSGTRKNEQFF